This T cell receptor beta chain originates from a study of CD8+ T cells in alopecia areata. Study outcomes and limitations: Only a single nonresponder existed, so baseline CD8+ expansion links stay unclear.

The germline V gene has CDR1 MNHNY and CDR2 SVGAGI (reference sequence). Trimming cost V 11 bases and J 1 base, with 11 bases left between them. The CDR3 totals 13 residues. Sample treatment: oral pan-JAK inhibitor, 5-10 mg twice daily. Both peripheral blood and punch biopsies of lesional scalp skin were obtained from patients who had alopecia areata. Concerning this clone itself: Antigen specificity is unknown.

RNA was extracted and reverse transcribed into cDNA as the sequencing template. TCRdb's copy holds only in-frame clones and misses some; the assay was immunoSEQ multiplex PCR. The sample yields roughly 150,000 clones, less than 70% seen once. The sample here was CD8+ T cells sorted from blood, taken at week 4, from a patient treated with tofacitinib. The V gene is TRBV6-6, the J gene TRBJ2-2, with D maybe TRBD1 (6 bases). The sequence came from a human donor with alopecia areata. CDR3: CAGWGQNTGELFF. The DNA for the CDR3 is TGTGCCGGATGGGGGCAGAACACCGGGGAGCTGTTTTTT.